This T cell receptor (beta chain) was captured in a study of post-analysis software for immune sequencing data. The wider study: Some patients lacked subtype; others had relapsing-remitting, secondary progressive or progressive-relapsing disease.

Study-level findings and limits: The study found significantly lower normalized Chao1 diversity in multiple sclerosis patients than in controls. Strong same-batch co-clustering of samples appeared with F measure clustering. Elevated frequency relative to controls characterized several TRBV segments in patients, TRBV5-6, TRBV5-1 and TRBV20-1 among them.

This clonotype was observed a few times. The antigen remains undetermined. This CDR3 has 12 amino acids. Trimming took off 5 bases at V and 8 bases at J, with 12 bases between the two ends. CDR1 SEHNR and CDR2 FQNEAQ come from the germline V gene (reference sequence). Each TCR beta cDNA library carried unique molecular identifiers. When about 1 to 11 million T cells were used, they gave about 490,000 cDNA molecules. MiXCR was run by TCRdb on the PCR reads, yielding one entry per CDR3 protein. The table has around 400,000 distinct CDR3 sequences, about 39% seen once. The V and J genes are TRBV7-9 and TRBJ1-2; D is ambiguous. The clonotype was recovered from a girl between 2 and 10 years old with multiple sclerosis. Sequencing input: blood. CDR3 bases: TGTGCCAGCAGCCCAGGTCTCCTGGGCTACACCTTC. It specifies CASSPGLLGYTF. Combining the CDR3 with reference TRBV7-9 and TRBJ1-2 gives the whole variable domain DTGVSQNPRHKITKRGQNVTFRCDPISEHNRLYWYRQTLGQGPEFLTYFQNEAQLEKSRLLSDRFSAERPKGSFSTLEIQRTEQGDSAMYLCASSPGLLGYTFGSGTRLTVV.